Reported below is one T cell receptor (beta chain). No antigen is known for it. PCR amplification relied on 60 Vbeta primers (plus 13 Jbeta primers). The table came from immunoSEQ multiplex PCR; TCRdb's copy has only in-frame clones and leaves some out. The data show about 140,000 clones, 70% seen once. The data were taken from a study of cytomegalovirus exposure and HLA in healthy donors. Study outcomes and limitations: TCR beta chains numbering some 160 were designated cytomegalovirus-associated. A later analysis found common viral pathogens apparently linked to several of the most significant clusters. Sequencing likely generated an artifact that appeared as a cluster of highly shared sequence variants. Previously analyzed data showed that most TCR beta V segments were productive at a frequency of about 87% or about 30%.

Germline-derived CDR1 and CDR2 are SGHRS and YFSETQ. V shed 1 base, J shed 5 bases, and the junction held 4 bases outside the gene matches. This CDR3 has 14 residues. The V gene is TRBV5-1, the J gene TRBJ1-1, with 8 bases that match TRBD1. The sequence derives from a woman in her 30s in good health and CMV-seronegative. The sample comprised PBMCs. The CDR3, as DNA: TGCGCCAGCAGCTTGATCACAGGGGGGACTGAAGCTTTCTTT. Amino acids: CASSLITGGTEAFF.